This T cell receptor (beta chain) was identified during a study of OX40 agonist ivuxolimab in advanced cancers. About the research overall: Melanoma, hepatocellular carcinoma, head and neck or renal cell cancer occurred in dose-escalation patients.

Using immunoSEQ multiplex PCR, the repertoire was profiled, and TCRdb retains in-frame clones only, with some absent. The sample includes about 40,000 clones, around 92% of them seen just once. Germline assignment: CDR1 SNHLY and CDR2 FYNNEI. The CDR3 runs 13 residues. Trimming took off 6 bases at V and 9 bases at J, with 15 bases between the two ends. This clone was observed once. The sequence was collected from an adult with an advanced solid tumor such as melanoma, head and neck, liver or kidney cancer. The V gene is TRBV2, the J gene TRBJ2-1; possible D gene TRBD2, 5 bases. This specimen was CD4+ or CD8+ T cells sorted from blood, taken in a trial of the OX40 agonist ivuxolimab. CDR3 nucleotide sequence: TGTGCCAGCAGCCCCGGAGAGCGGAGTGAGCAGTTCTTC. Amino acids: CASSPGERSEQFF.